This TCR beta chain was recorded in a study of blood T cell repertoires in COVID-19. At the level of the study: From the United States, Italy and Spain came samples of acute and convalescent COVID-19.

Seattle participants joined during active infection and were tracked over time. Germline assignment: CDR1 SGHTS and CDR2 YDEGEE. This CDR3 has 16 residues. J was trimmed by 3 bases and V by 0 bases; bases with no gene match: 4. TCRdb keeps only in-frame clones here, not all; method: immunoSEQ multiplex PCR. The data show approximately 300,000 clones, with nearly 90% seen just once and approximately 1.8% held by the top ten. The sequence was collected from a woman aged 25 to 39 with COVID-19, enrolled during active disease. Material: peripheral blood. The rearrangement uses TRBV5-8 and TRBJ2-1, with 9 bases matching TRBD1. The CDR3 is CASSLGTGAHYNEQFF. DNA of the CDR3: TGTGCCAGCAGCTTGGGGACAGGGGCACACTACAATGAGCAGTTCTTC.